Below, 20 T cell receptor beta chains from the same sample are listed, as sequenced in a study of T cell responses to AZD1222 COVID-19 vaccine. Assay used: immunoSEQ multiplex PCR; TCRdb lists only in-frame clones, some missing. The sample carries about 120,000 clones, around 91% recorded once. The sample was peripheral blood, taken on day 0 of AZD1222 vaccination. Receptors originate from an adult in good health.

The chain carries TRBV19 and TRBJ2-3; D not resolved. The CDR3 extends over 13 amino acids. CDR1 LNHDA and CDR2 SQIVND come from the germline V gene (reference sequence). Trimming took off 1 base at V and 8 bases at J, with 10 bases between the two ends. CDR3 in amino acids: CASSIGGVPTQYF. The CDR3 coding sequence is TGTGCCAGTAGTATAGGAGGAGTTCCTACGCAGTATTTT.

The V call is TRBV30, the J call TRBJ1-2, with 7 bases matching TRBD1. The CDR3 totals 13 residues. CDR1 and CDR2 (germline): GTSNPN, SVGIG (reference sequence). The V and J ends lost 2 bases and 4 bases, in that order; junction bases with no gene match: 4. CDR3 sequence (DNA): TGTGCCTGGAGTCCCTGGACAGGCTATGGCTACACCTTC. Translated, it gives CAWSPWTGYGYTF.

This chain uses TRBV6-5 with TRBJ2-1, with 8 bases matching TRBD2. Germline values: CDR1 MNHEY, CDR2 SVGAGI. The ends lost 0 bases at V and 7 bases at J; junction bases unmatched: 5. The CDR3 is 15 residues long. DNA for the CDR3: TGTGCCAGCAGTTACTCGGCTAGCGGGCAGAATGAGCAGTTCTTC. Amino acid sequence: CASSYSASGQNEQFF.

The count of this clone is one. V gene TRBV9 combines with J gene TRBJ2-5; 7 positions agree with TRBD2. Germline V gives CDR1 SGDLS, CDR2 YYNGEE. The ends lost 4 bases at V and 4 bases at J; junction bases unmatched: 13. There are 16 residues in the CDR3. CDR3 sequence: CASSPLGGIAPETQYF. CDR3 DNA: TGTGCCAGCAGCCCACTGGGGGGGATCGCTCCAGAGACCCAGTACTTC.

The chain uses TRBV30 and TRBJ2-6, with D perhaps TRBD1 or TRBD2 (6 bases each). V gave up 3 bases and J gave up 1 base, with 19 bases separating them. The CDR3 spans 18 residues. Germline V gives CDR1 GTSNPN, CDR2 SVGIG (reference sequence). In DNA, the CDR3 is TGTGCCTGGAGAGATTTTGGAACAGGGAGGTCTGGGGCCAACGTCCTGACTTTC. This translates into CAWRDFGTGRSGANVLTF.

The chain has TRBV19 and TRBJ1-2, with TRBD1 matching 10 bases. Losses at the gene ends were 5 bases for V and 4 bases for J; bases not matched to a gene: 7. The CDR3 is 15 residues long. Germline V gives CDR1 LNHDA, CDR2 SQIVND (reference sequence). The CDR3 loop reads CASSSPGQGFYGYTF. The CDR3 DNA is TGTGCCAGTAGTTCGCCGGGACAGGGGTTCTATGGCTACACCTTC. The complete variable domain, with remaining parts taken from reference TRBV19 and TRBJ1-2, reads DGGITQSPKYLFRKEGQNVTLSCEQNLNHDAMYWYRQDPGQGLRLIYYSQIVNDFQKGDIAEGYSVSREKKESFPLTVTSAQKNPTAFYLCASSSPGQGFYGYTFGSGTRLTVV.

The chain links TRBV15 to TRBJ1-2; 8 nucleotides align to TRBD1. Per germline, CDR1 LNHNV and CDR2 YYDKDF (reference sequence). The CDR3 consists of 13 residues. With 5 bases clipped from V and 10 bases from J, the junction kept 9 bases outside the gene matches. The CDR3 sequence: CATSLAGTGVYTF. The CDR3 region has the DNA TGTGCCACCAGCCTTGCCGGGACAGGTGTCTACACCTTC.

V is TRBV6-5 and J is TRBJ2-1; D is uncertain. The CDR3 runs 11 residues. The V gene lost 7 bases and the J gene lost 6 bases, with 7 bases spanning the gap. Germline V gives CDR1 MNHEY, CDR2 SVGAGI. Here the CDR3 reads CASTGSNEQFF. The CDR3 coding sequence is TGTGCCAGCACAGGCAGCAATGAGCAGTTCTTC.

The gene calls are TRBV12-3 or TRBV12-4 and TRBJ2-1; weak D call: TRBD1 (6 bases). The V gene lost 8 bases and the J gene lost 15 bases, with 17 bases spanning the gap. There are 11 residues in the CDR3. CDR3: CASGAHRDRFF. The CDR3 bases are TGTGCCAGCGGTGCCCACAGGGATCGGTTCTTC.

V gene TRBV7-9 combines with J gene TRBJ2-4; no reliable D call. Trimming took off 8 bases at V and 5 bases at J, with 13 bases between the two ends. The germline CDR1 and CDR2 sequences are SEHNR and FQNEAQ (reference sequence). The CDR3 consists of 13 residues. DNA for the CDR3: TGTGCCAGCCAACATGGGTTGGAAAACATTCAGTACTTC. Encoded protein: CASQHGLENIQYF.

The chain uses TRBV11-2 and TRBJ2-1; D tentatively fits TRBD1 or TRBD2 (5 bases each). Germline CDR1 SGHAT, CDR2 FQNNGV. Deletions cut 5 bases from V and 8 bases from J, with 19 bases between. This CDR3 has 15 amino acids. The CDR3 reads CASSPNAPRGDEQFF. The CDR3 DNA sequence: TGTGCCAGCAGCCCGAATGCCCCTCGAGGGGATGAGCAGTTCTTC.

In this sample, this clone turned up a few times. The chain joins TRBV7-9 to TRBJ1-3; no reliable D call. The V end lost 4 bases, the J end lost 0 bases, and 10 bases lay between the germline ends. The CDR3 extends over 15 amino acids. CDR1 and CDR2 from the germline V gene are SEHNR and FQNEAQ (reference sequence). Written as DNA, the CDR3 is TGTGCCAGCAGCTATGACGGATACTCTGGAAACACCATATATTTT. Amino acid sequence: CASSYDGYSGNTIYF.

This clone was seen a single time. The CDR3 sequence: CASSQGRSTRQETQYF. Written as DNA, the CDR3 is TGTGCCAGCAGCCAGGGCCGGTCTACCAGACAAGAGACCCAGTACTTC. V is TRBV7-8 and J is TRBJ2-5; tentative D call: TRBD1 (5 bases). The ends were cut back, 5 bases at V and 2 bases at J, with 18 bases in the middle. Germline values: CDR1 SGHVS, CDR2 FQNEAQ. The CDR3 loop spans 16 amino acids.

The CDR3 DNA is TGTGCCAGCAGCATACCTCGGCAGTTTACTAGCGGGGCGAGCTCCTACAATGAGCAGTTCTTC. Its translation: CASSIPRQFTSGASSYNEQFF. This chain uses TRBV7-8 with TRBJ2-1, with TRBD2 identical over 10 bases. This CDR3 is built from 21 residues. The V gene end was trimmed by 5 bases and the J gene end by 0 bases; junction bases not matched to a gene: 19. In germline, CDR1 is SGHVS, CDR2 FQNEAQ.

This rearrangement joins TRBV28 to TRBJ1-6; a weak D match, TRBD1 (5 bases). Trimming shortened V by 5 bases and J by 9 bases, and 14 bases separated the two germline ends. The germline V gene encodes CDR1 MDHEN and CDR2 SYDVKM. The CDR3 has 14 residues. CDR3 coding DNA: TGTGCCAGCAGTCCCAGGACATATCTTTCACCCCTCCACTTT. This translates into CASSPRTYLSPLHF. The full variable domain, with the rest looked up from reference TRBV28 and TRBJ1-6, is DVKVTQSSRYLVKRTGEKVFLECVQDMDHENMFWYRQDPGLGLRLIYFSYDVKMKEKGDIPEGYSVSREKKERFSLILESASTNQTSMYLCASSPRTYLSPLHFGNGTRLTVT.

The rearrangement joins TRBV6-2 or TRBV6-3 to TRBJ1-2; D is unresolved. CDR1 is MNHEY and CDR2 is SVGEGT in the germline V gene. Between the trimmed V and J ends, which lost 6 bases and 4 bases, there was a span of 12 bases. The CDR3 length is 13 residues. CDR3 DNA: TGTGCCAGCAGCGACCCCGGAGCCTATGGCTACACCTTC. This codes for CASSDPGAYGYTF.

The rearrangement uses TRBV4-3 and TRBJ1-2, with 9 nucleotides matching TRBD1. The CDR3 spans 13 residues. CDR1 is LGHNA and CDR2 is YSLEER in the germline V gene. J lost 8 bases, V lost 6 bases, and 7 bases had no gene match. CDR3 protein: CASSENRGRGYTF. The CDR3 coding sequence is TGCGCCAGCAGTGAAAACAGGGGGCGAGGCTACACCTTC.

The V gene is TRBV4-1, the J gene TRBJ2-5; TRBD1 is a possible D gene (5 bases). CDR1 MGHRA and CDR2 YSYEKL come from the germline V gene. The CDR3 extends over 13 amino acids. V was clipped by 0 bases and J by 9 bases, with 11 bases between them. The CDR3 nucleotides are TGCGCCAGCAGCCAAGAGCGTGTAGGGGCCCAGTACTTC. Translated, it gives CASSQERVGAQYF.

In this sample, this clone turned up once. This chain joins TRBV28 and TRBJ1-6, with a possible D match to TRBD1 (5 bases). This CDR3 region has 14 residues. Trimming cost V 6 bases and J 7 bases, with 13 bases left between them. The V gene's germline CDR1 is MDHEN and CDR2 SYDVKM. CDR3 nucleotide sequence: TGTGCCAGCAGCCCCCGGGGGGGGAATTCACCCCTCCACTTT. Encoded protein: CASSPRGGNSPLHF.

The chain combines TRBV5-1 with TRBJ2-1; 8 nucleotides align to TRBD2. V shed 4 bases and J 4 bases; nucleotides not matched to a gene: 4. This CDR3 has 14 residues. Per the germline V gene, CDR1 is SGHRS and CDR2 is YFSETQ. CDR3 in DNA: TGCGCCAGCAGCACGGGACTAGTATACAATGAGCAGTTCTTC. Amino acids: CASSTGLVYNEQFF. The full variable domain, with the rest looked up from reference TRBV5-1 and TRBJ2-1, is KAGVTQTPRYLIKTRGQQVTLSCSPISGHRSVSWYQQTPGQGLQFLFEYFSETQRNKGNFPGRFSGRQFSNSRSEMNVSTLELGDSALYLCASSTGLVYNEQFFGPGTRLTVL.